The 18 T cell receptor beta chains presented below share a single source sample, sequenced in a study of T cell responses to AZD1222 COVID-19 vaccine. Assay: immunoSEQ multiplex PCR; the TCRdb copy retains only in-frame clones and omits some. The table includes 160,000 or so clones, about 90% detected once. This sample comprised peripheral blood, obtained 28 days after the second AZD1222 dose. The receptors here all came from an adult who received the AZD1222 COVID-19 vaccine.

As DNA, the CDR3 is TGTGCCAGCGGCGCCGGGACGGGGTCCTACGAGCAGTACTTC. Its translation: CASGAGTGSYEQYF. The chain employs TRBV2 and TRBJ2-7; either TRBD1 or TRBD2 may supply D (5 bases each). Germline V gives CDR1 SNHLY, CDR2 FYNNEI. The CDR3 runs to 14 residues. The V and J ends lost 8 bases and 1 base respectively, with 15 bases between them. Complete variable domain (other parts from reference TRBV2 and TRBJ2-7): EPEVTQTPSHQVTQMGQEVILRCVPISNHLYFYWYRQILGQKVEFLVSFYNNEISEKSEIFDDQFSVERPDGSNFTLKIRSTKLEDSAMYFCASGAGTGSYEQYFGPGTRLTVT.

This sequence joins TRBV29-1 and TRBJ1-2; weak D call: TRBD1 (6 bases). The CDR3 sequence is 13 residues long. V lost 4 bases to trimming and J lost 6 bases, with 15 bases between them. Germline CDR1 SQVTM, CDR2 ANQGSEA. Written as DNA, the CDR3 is TGCAGCGTTGTTCGGCAGGGGATAGATGGCTACACCTTC. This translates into CSVVRQGIDGYTF. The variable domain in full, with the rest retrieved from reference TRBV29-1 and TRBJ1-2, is SAVISQKPSRDICQRGTSLTIQCQVDSQVTMMFWYRQQPGQSLTLIATANQGSEATYESGFVIDKFPISRPNLTFSTLTVSNMSPEDSSIYLCSVVRQGIDGYTFGSGTRLTVV.

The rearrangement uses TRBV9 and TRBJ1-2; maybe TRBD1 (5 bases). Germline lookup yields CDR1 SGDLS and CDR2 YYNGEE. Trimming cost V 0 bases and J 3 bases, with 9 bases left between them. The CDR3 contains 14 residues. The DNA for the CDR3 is TGTGCCAGCAGCGTAGGACAGAAGTACTATGGCTACACCTTC. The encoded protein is CASSVGQKYYGYTF.

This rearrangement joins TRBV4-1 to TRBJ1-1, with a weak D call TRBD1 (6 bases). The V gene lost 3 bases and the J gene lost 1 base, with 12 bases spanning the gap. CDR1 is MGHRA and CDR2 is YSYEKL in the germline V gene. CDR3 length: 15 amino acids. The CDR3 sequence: CASSQYRERNTEAFF. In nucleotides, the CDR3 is TGCGCCAGCAGCCAGTACAGGGAAAGGAACACTGAAGCTTTCTTT.

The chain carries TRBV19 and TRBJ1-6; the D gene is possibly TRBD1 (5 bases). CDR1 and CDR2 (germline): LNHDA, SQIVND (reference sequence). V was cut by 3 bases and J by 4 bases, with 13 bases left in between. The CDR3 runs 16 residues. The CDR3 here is CASSISSGLYNSPLHF. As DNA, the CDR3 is TGTGCCAGTAGTATTTCTTCGGGACTTTATAATTCACCCCTCCACTTT.

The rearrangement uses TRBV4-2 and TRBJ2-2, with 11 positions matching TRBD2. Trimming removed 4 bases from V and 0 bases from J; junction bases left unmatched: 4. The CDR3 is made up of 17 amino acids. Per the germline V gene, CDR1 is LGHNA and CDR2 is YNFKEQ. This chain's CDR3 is CASSPVAGGANTGELFF. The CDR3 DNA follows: TGTGCCAGCAGCCCGGTAGCGGGGGGGGCGAACACCGGGGAGCTGTTTTTT.

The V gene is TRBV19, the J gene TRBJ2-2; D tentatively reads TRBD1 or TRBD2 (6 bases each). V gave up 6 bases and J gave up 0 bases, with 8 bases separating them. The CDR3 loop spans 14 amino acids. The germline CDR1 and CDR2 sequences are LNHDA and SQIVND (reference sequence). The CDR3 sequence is CASRRGANTGELFF. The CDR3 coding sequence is TGTGCCAGTAGGAGGGGGGCGAACACCGGGGAGCTGTTTTTT.

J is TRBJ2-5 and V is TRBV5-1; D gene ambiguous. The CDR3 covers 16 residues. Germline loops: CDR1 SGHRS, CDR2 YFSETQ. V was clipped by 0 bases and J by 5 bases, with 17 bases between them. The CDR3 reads CASSLGFGPIGETQYF. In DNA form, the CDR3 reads TGCGCCAGCAGCTTGGGATTTGGCCCTATTGGGGAGACCCAGTACTTC.

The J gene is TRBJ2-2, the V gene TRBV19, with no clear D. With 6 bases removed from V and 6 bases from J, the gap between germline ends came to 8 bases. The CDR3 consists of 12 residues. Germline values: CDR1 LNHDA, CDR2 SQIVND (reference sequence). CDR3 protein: CASSLNAGELFF. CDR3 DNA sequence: TGTGCCAGTAGCCTTAACGCCGGGGAGCTGTTTTTT.

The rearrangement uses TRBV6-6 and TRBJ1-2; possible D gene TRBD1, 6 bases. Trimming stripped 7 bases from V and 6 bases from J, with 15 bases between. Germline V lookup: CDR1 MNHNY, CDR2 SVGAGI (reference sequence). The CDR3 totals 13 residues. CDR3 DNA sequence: TGTGCCAGCATCCACGGGACATCCAATGGCTACACCTTC. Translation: CASIHGTSNGYTF.

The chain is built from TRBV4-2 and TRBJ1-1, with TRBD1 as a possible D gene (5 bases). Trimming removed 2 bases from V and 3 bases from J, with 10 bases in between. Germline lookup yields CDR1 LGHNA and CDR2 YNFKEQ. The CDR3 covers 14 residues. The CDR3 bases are TGTGCCAGCAGCCAACAGGGTCGGGACACTGAAGCTTTCTTT. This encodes CASSQQGRDTEAFF.

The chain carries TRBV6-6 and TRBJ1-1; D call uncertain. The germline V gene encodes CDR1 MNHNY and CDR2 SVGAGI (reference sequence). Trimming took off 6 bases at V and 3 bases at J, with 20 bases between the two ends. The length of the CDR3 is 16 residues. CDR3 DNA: TGTGCCAGCAGCCCTACCCCAAAAAGGTTGGACACTGAAGCTTTCTTT. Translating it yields CASSPTPKRLDTEAFF.

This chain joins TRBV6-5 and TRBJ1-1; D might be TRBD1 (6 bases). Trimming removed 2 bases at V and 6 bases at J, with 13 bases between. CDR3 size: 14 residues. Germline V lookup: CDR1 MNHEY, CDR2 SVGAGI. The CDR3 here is CASSYGQGMAEAFF. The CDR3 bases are TGTGCCAGCAGTTACGGCCAGGGGATGGCTGAAGCTTTCTTT.

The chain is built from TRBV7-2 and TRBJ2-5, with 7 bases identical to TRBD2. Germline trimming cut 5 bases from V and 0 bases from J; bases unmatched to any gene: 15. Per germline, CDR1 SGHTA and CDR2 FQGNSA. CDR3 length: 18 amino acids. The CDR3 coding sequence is TGTGCCAGCAGCCAACGTGGGCTAGCGGCCAAGTACCAAGAGACCCAGTACTTC. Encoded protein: CASSQRGLAAKYQETQYF.

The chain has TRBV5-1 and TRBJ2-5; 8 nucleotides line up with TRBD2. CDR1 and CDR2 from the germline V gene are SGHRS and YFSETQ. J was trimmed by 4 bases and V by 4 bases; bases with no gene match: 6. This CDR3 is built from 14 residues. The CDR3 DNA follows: TGCGCCAGCAGCGTTAACGGGGGGGCAGAGACCCAGTACTTC. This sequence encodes CASSVNGGAETQYF. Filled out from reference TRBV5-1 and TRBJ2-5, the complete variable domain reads KAGVTQTPRYLIKTRGQQVTLSCSPISGHRSVSWYQQTPGQGLQFLFEYFSETQRNKGNFPGRFSGRQFSNSRSEMNVSTLELGDSALYLCASSVNGGAETQYFGPGTRLLVL.

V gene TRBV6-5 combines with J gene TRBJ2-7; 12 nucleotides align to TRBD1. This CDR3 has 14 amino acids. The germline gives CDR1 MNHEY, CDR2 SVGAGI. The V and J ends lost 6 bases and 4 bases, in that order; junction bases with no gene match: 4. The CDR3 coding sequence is TGTGCCAGCAGACCGGGACAGGGGGCTTACGAGCAGTACTTC. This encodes CASRPGQGAYEQYF.

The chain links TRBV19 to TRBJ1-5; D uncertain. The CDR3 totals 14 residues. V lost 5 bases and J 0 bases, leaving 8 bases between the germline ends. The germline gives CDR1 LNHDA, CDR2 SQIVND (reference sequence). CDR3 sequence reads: CASSQVVSNQPQHF. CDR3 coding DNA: TGTGCCAGTAGTCAGGTAGTTAGCAATCAGCCCCAGCATTTT.

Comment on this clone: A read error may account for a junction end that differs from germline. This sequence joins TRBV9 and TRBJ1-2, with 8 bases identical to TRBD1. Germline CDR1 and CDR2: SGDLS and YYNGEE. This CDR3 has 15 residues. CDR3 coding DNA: TGTGCCAGCAGCGTAGAGAGTGGAGGCAGGGGGCCTTCTTCCTTC. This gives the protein CASSVESGGRGPSSF.